This T cell receptor beta chain appears in the sequencing data of a study of T cell repertoires in cytomegalovirus infection. Across the study: Indicated by public TCR beta signatures were CMV infection and matching HLA type.

Study-level results: Clonotype analysis showed dominance of the ex vivo response by HLA-C-restricted CMV-specific TCR beta clonotypes. Identification of carriers of CMV plus the relevant HLA was achieved through cumulative public TCR beta family frequency.

TCRdb reprocessed the reads via MiXCR and lists one record per CDR3 protein. The sample lists approximately 70,000 distinct CDR3 sequences, 22% occurring once. Comment on this clonotype: What it recognizes is unknown.

V was shortened by 5 bases and J by 1 base, with 9 bases between the two germline ends. The CDR3 is 14 amino acids. Germline lookup yields CDR1 SGHVS and CDR2 FQNEAQ. This rearrangement joins TRBV7-8 to TRBJ2-1; D remains unclear. The source is a human donor in good health (CMV status not recorded). Some clones in this sample may be carry-over from other donors' samples. What was sequenced was PBMCs, sequenced either directly or after in vitro stimulation (not recorded which). The chain's CDR3 is CASSPDPSYNEQFF. DNA of the CDR3: TGTGCCAGCAGCCCGGACCCTTCCTACAATGAGCAGTTCTTC.